The 32 T cell receptor beta chains presented below share a single source sample, sequenced in a study of shared clonotypes between healthy human individuals. The table came from immunoSEQ multiplex PCR; TCRdb's copy has only in-frame clones and leaves some out. This repertoire shows approximately 2.5 million clones, around 90% found once; its top ten account for over 0.12%. The specimen sequenced was naive CD4+ T cells sorted from blood. The subset denotes: CD45RA+ positively selected. The receptors here all came from a young man in good health.

This rearrangement joins TRBV18 to TRBJ2-1; possible D gene TRBD2, 5 bases. V lost 1 base to trimming and J lost 5 bases, with 12 bases between them. This CDR3 has 15 amino acids. CDR1 is KGHSH, CDR2 LQKENI, per germline. CDR3 nucleotides: TGTGCCAGCTCACCACGGAACTCGGGGAACAATGAGCAGTTCTTC. This sequence encodes CASSPRNSGNNEQFF.

As regards this clone: Other DNA sequences of this sample code for an identical CDR3. J is TRBJ2-5 and V is TRBV5-1; a possible D gene is TRBD1 (8 bases). This CDR3 is 14 amino acids long. Germline-derived CDR1 and CDR2 are SGHRS and YFSETQ. V lost 4 bases, J lost 4 bases, and 14 bases lay in between. CDR3 sequence: CASSLQGGRETQYF. For the CDR3, the DNA is TGCGCCAGCAGCCTACAGGGGGGGAGAGAGACCCAGTACTTC.

The table lists this clone with a count of one. The chain recombines TRBV5-1 with TRBJ2-1, with D unclear. V shed 5 bases and J shed 0 bases, with 9 bases lying between them. The CDR3 is 14 residues long. The germline CDR1 and CDR2 sequences are SGHRS and YFSETQ. CDR3 DNA: TGCGCCAGCAGTGTATCTGACTCCTACAATGAGCAGTTCTTC. It specifies CASSVSDSYNEQFF.

The chain carries TRBV6-1 and TRBJ2-3, with D possibly being TRBD1 (6 bases). Germline V gives CDR1 MNHNS, CDR2 SASEGT. CDR3 length: 16 residues. V was pared by 4 bases and J by 0 bases, with 14 bases between. The CDR3 DNA reads as TGTGCCAGCAGTGGAAGGTTCCAGGGGAGCACAGATACGCAGTATTTT. Residues: CASSGRFQGSTDTQYF.

The rearrangement joins TRBV10-3 to TRBJ2-3; D gene uncertain. The CDR3 extends over 17 amino acids. V was cut by 8 bases and J by 0 bases, with 21 bases left in between. The V gene's germline CDR1 is ENHRY and CDR2 SYGVKD. CDR3 DNA sequence: TGTGCCATCGCTTCAAGCAACGAAGGGTCTAGCACAGATACGCAGTATTTT. Its translation: CAIASSNEGSSTDTQYF.

The genes are TRBV20-1 and TRBJ1-4; D uncertain. This CDR3 contains 10 residues. Looked up from germline, CDR1 is DFQATT and CDR2 is SNEGSKA (reference sequence). V shed 3 bases and J shed 8 bases, with 4 bases lying between them. The CDR3 loop is CSASLEKLFF. CDR3 bases: TGCAGTGCTAGCCTGGAAAAACTGTTTTTT.

The rearrangement links TRBV7-2 to TRBJ2-1; 12 bases align to TRBD2. The CDR3 is 17 residues long. The V and J ends lost 0 bases and 5 bases, in that order; junction bases with no gene match: 5. The germline V gene has CDR1 SGHTA and CDR2 FQGNSA. The CDR3 sequence is CASSLAHRTSGNNEQFF. CDR3 in DNA: TGTGCCAGCAGCTTAGCCCACCGGACTAGCGGGAACAATGAGCAGTTCTTC.

The rearrangement uses TRBV6-8 and TRBJ2-1, with TRBD2 matching over 14 bases. Germline V lookup: CDR1 MNHGY, CDR2 SAAAGT. This CDR3 is built from 16 residues. The ends lost 7 bases at V and 6 bases at J; junction bases unmatched: 8. The CDR3 loop is CASIQTSGGGSNEQFF. CDR3 sequence (DNA): TGTGCCAGCATCCAGACTAGCGGGGGGGGGAGCAATGAGCAGTTCTTC.

The chain combines TRBV9 with TRBJ2-1; the D is unclear. V was shortened by 3 bases and J by 0 bases, with 7 bases between the two germline ends. The CDR3 has 14 residues. Looked up from germline, CDR1 is SGDLS and CDR2 is YYNGEE. Here the CDR3 reads CASSGTSSYNEQFF. The CDR3 DNA reads TGTGCCAGCAGCGGGACCAGCTCCTACAATGAGCAGTTCTTC.

A note on this clone: The DNA is left out, because the CDR3 cannot be placed on it with certainty; the CDR3 is given as TCRdb lists it. This rearrangement joins TRBV19 to TRBJ2-7; the D segment call TRBD2 is taken from the table without a DNA check. The CDR3 region is 13 residues in length, termini included. Germline V CDR1 and CDR2: LNHDA, SQIVND (reference sequence). CDR3 residues: CASSTVAGGSPYF.

The J gene is TRBJ1-2, the V gene TRBV14; D is possibly TRBD1 (6 bases). This CDR3 is 14 amino acids long. CDR1 is SGHDN and CDR2 is FVKESK in the germline V gene. V was cut by 1 base and J by 4 bases, with 10 bases left in between. The CDR3 nucleotides are TGTGCCAGCAGCCAAGTCAGGGGCCCCTATGGCTACACCTTC. Its translation: CASSQVRGPYGYTF.

The genes are TRBV19 and TRBJ2-6; D tentatively fits TRBD1 or TRBD2 (5 bases each). The CDR3 loop spans 15 amino acids. Trimming took 3 bases from V and 2 from J, leaving 8 bases between them. CDR1 LNHDA and CDR2 SQIVND come from the germline V gene (reference sequence). The CDR3: CASSIRGAGANVLTF. CDR3 sequence (DNA): TGTGCCAGTAGTATTAGAGGGGCTGGGGCCAACGTCCTGACTTTC.

This rearrangement joins TRBV5-3 to TRBJ1-1, with TRBD1 matching over 8 bases. Being an ORF, TRBV5-3 has a function that is uncertain. This CDR3 has 15 amino acids. The V and J ends lost 0 bases and 1 base, in that order; junction bases with no gene match: 2. The CDR3 is CARSLVDRGNTEAFF. The DNA of the CDR3 is TGTGCCAGAAGCTTGGTTGACAGGGGGAACACTGAAGCTTTCTTT.

This clone has only one observation. This chain uses TRBV5-1 with TRBJ1-2; D might be TRBD1 (6 bases). The CDR3 sequence is 14 residues long. The germline V and J ends were trimmed by 4 bases and 4 bases, with 14 bases remaining between them. Germline CDR1 and CDR2: SGHRS and YFSETQ. The CDR3 DNA reads as TGCGCCAGCAGCGTAACAGGGAGTGGCTATGGCTACACCTTC. Its translation is CASSVTGSGYGYTF.

This chain links TRBV11-2 with TRBJ2-7; 8 bases line up with TRBD1. With 6 bases clipped from V and 2 bases from J, the junction kept 6 bases outside the gene matches. The CDR3 extends over 14 amino acids. Germline V gene lookup returns CDR1 SGHAT and CDR2 FQNNGV. The CDR3 reads CASRATGGTYEQYF. CDR3 nucleotides: TGTGCCAGCAGGGCTACAGGGGGAACCTACGAGCAGTACTTC. The full variable domain, rest sourced from reference TRBV11-2 and TRBJ2-7, is EAGVAQSPRYKIIEKRQSVAFWCNPISGHATLYWYQQILGQGPKLLIQFQNNGVVDDSQLPKDRFSAERLKGVDSTLKIQPAKLEDSAVYLCASRATGGTYEQYFGPGTRLTVT.

The V call is TRBV6-4, the J call TRBJ2-2; D not certain. Deletions cut 11 bases from V and 4 bases from J, with 8 bases between. The CDR3 is 11 amino acids. Germline V lookup: CDR1 MRHNA, CDR2 SNTAGT. CDR3 sequence reads: CAATFTGELFF. DNA of the CDR3: TGTGCCGCGACGTTCACCGGGGAGCTGTTTTTT.

The V and J genes are TRBV28 and TRBJ2-7; TRBD1 aligns across 7 bases. CDR1 and CDR2 (germline): MDHEN, SYDVKM. The J segment lost 2 bases and the V segment lost 3 bases, leaving 10 bases of the junction unmatched. The CDR3 runs 16 residues. The CDR3 DNA reads TGTGCCAGCAGTTTCCTCCCCGGGACAGCTGCCTACGAGCAGTACTTC. Protein: CASSFLPGTAAYEQYF. The complete variable domain, with remaining parts taken from reference TRBV28 and TRBJ2-7, reads DVKVTQSSRYLVKRTGEKVFLECVQDMDHENMFWYRQDPGLGLRLIYFSYDVKMKEKGDIPEGYSVSREKKERFSLILESASTNQTSMYLCASSFLPGTAAYEQYFGPGTRLTVT.

The chain carries TRBV6-1 and TRBJ2-7; no firm D call. The CDR3 length is 11 residues. Trimming took off 2 bases at V and 6 bases at J, with 5 bases between the two ends. CDR1 and CDR2 from the germline V gene are MNHNS and SASEGT. The CDR3 loop is CASSEPGEQYF. CDR3 coding DNA: TGTGCCAGCAGTGAACCTGGCGAGCAGTACTTC.

The V gene is TRBV6-6, the J gene TRBJ2-7; possibly TRBD2 for D (7 bases). The CDR3 runs 16 residues. Trimming shortened V by 2 bases and J by 2 bases, and 16 bases separated the two germline ends. CDR1 is MNHNY and CDR2 is SVGAGI in the germline V gene (reference sequence). The DNA of the CDR3 is TGTGCCAGCAGTTACCGGACTAGGACAGTCCCCTACGAGCAGTACTTC. This encodes CASSYRTRTVPYEQYF.

The CDR3 region has the DNA TGCGCCAGCAGTGAGGGGCGTAATTCCGAGCAGTACTTC. This gives the protein CASSEGRNSEQYF. The chain combines TRBV10-1 with TRBJ2-7; no firm D call. The V and J ends lost 2 bases and 6 bases respectively, with 11 bases between them. The germline V gene encodes CDR1 WNHNN and CDR2 SYGVQD (reference sequence). The CDR3 length is 13 residues.

Here the CDR3 DNA reads TGTGCCTGGGGGCTATCCCGAGATAATGAAAAACTGTTTTTT. It yields the protein CAWGLSRDNEKLFF. This chain joins TRBV30 and TRBJ1-4; the D is unclear. CDR3 length: 14 residues. V was clipped by 5 bases and J by 4 bases, with 14 bases between them. Germline CDR1 GTSNPN, CDR2 SVGIG (reference sequence).

This clone was detected only a few times. This rearrangement joins TRBV9 to TRBJ1-1; D not resolved. In germline, CDR1 is SGDLS, CDR2 YYNGEE. The length of the CDR3 is 14 residues. V was pared by 6 bases and J by 0 bases, with 12 bases between. The CDR3 region is CASTSAGMNTEAFF. The CDR3, as DNA: TGTGCCAGCACCTCAGCGGGGATGAACACTGAAGCTTTCTTT.

The chain combines TRBV28 with TRBJ1-1, with unresolved D. In germline, CDR1 is MDHEN, CDR2 SYDVKM. V lost 2 bases to trimming and J lost 8 bases, with 18 bases between them. This CDR3 comprises 15 residues. In DNA form, the CDR3 reads TGTGCCAGCAGTTTACCTGGTGGCACTGGACGCGAAGCTTTCTTT. This encodes CASSLPGGTGREAFF.

This clone came up once. The chain recombines TRBV7-2 with TRBJ2-7; D remains unclear. CDR3 size: 13 residues. V lost 4 bases to trimming and J lost 7 bases, with 14 bases between them. Germline CDR1 and CDR2: SGHTA and FQGNSA. The CDR3 nucleotides are TGTGCCAGCAGCTCCAGGTGGCAAAATGAGCAGTACTTC. As protein: CASSSRWQNEQYF.

This clone is a singleton in its sample. The chain is built from TRBV5-1 and TRBJ1-3; a possible D gene is TRBD1 (6 bases). Trimming left V 1 base short and J 4 bases short, with 12 bases between. Germline V gene data show CDR1 as SGHRS and CDR2 as YFSETQ. The CDR3 loop spans 15 amino acids. Here the CDR3 DNA reads TGCGCCAGCAGCTTGAATACAGGGCTCGGAAACACCATATATTTT. It translates to CASSLNTGLGNTIYF.

V usage is TRBV5-1 and J usage is TRBJ1-6, with TRBD1 matching over 9 bases. Germline CDR1 is SGHRS and CDR2 is YFSETQ. This CDR3 spans 17 amino acids. The J segment lost 7 bases and the V segment lost 4 bases, leaving 12 bases of the junction unmatched. This chain's CDR3 is CASSLRQGGNRNSPLHF. CDR3 coding DNA: TGCGCCAGCAGCCTCCGACAGGGGGGCAATCGGAATTCACCCCTCCACTTT.

This chain links TRBV6-1 with TRBJ1-1; the D is unclear. Trimming took off 4 bases at V and 3 bases at J, with 12 bases between the two ends. The germline gives CDR1 MNHNS, CDR2 SASEGT. This CDR3 has 14 amino acids. CDR3 loop: CASSVLAGHTEAFF. The DNA of the CDR3 is TGTGCCAGCAGTGTATTAGCTGGTCACACTGAAGCTTTCTTT.

The gene calls are TRBV19 and TRBJ2-7; 10 bases align to TRBD1. This CDR3 contains 17 residues. Losses at the gene ends were 3 bases for V and 0 bases for J; bases not matched to a gene: 8. From germline, CDR1 is LNHDA and CDR2 SQIVND (reference sequence). CDR3 amino acids: CASSIRDRGLNSYEQYF. CDR3 nucleotide sequence: TGTGCCAGTAGTATCCGCGACAGGGGGCTCAACTCCTACGAGCAGTACTTC.

The genes are TRBV30 and TRBJ1-2; a weak D match, TRBD1 (5 bases). CDR1 and CDR2 from the germline V gene are GTSNPN and SVGIG (reference sequence). V lost 1 base to trimming and J lost 8 bases, with 17 bases between them. The CDR3 runs to 14 residues. For the CDR3, the DNA is TGTGCCTGGAGTGGGGGTCCCTCGACAGAGGGCTACACCTTC. Protein: CAWSGGPSTEGYTF.

The chain carries TRBV6-5 and TRBJ1-2; D call uncertain. The V and J ends lost 7 bases and 4 bases respectively, with 19 bases between them. The CDR3 totals 15 residues. Germline V gene lookup returns CDR1 MNHEY and CDR2 SVGAGI. As DNA, the CDR3 is TGTGCCAGCACCCCTGGCAGCCTCACATCCTATGGCTACACCTTC. It codes for CASTPGSLTSYGYTF.

This chain uses TRBV5-4 with TRBJ1-1; the match to TRBD1 covers 7 bases. The CDR3 has 16 amino acids. The V gene end was trimmed by 4 bases and the J gene end by 3 bases; junction bases not matched to a gene: 12. Germline CDR1 is SGHNT and CDR2 is YYREEE (reference sequence). The CDR3 nucleotides are TGTGCCAGCAGCCCCAGACAGGGTTCCTTTGACACTGAAGCTTTCTTT. Translating gives CASSPRQGSFDTEAFF.

The V and J genes are TRBV7-8 and TRBJ2-3; weak D call: TRBD1 (5 bases). V lost 1 base and J lost 1, with 9 bases in between. Per germline, CDR1 SGHVS and CDR2 FQNEAQ. This CDR3 comprises 15 residues. For the CDR3, the DNA is TGTGCCAGCAGCTTAGAACAGGTCGGCACAGATACGCAGTATTTT. Translation: CASSLEQVGTDTQYF.